These T cell receptor beta chains were read from a single sample in a study of cytomegalovirus exposure and HLA in healthy donors. Sequencing was performed with immunoSEQ multiplex PCR; in TCRdb, only in-frame clones are kept and a portion is missing. The table lists approximately 130,000 clones. The sequenced material came from PBMCs. The receptors originated from an older woman in good health and CMV-seronegative. The CDR3 runs from the conserved cysteine through the conserved F or W. Fields, in order: D gene, J gene, V gene, CDR3 DNA, CDR3 protein. A D gene is named only where the DNA matches it firmly.

>TRBD2|TRBJ2-7|TRBV28
TGTGCCAGCAGTTCCCTGACTAGCGGGATTTCCCCAAACTCCTACGAGCAGTACTTC
CASSSLTSGISPNSYEQYF
>TRBD1|TRBJ1-5|TRBV7-2
TGTGCCAGCAGCCCAGGGGGGTTACGTCAGCCCCAGCATTTT
CASSPGGLRQPQHF
>-|TRBJ2-1|TRBV19
TGTGCCAGTAGTGCGGTCTCGTTGTTGAATGAGCAGTTCTTC
CASSAVSLLNEQFF
>TRBD1|TRBJ2-7|TRBV9
TGTGCCAGCAGCGGTAGCTCGTCGTTCCTTGGACAGGGCTACGAGCAGTACTTC
CASSGSSSFLGQGYEQYF
>-|TRBJ1-1|TRBV27
TGTGCCAGCAGGCCCACCCCAGGGACTGAAGCTTTCTTT
CASRPTPGTEAFF
>TRBD1|TRBJ1-5|TRBV20-1
TGCAGTGCGAAATCGACAGGGAACCATTTT
CSAKSTGNHF
>TRBD1|TRBJ2-5|TRBV5-8
TGTGCCAGCGCCCCGGGACAGGAGATGGAAGAGACCCAGTACTTC
CASAPGQEMEETQYF
>-|TRBJ2-2|TRBV2
TGTGCCAGCAGTGTAGCCCTACTCACCGGGGAGCTGTTTTTT
CASSVALLTGELFF
>TRBD2|TRBJ2-5|TRBV19
TGTGCCAGTAGTTCCCCTAGCGGGGGGGTGAAAGAGACCCAGTACTTC
CASSSPSGGVKETQYF
>TRBD2|TRBJ2-7|TRBV6-5
TGTGCCAGCAGTTACTCTGGTTGGGAGGGCCTCTACGAGCAGTACTTC
CASSYSGWEGLYEQYF
>-|TRBJ1-1|TRBV6-5
TGTGCCAGCAGCTCTGACAGACTCTGGGGCTCTGAAGCTTTCTTT
CASSSDRLWGSEAFF
>-|TRBJ2-7|TRBV19
TGTGCCAGTAGTCGGACAACATCGTCCTACGAGCAGTACTTC
CASSRTTSSYEQYF
>TRBD2|TRBJ2-1|TRBV7-7
TGTGCTAGCAGCTTCTATAGCGGGGATGAGCAGTTCTTC
CASSFYSGDEQFF
>-|TRBJ2-5|TRBV6-6
TGTGCCAGCAGAACAGGGAGCGAGACCCAGTACTTC
CASRTGSETQYF
>-|TRBJ2-3|TRBV2
TGTGCCAGCAGTCCACCAACTAGAATGGATACGCAGTATTTT
CASSPPTRMDTQYF